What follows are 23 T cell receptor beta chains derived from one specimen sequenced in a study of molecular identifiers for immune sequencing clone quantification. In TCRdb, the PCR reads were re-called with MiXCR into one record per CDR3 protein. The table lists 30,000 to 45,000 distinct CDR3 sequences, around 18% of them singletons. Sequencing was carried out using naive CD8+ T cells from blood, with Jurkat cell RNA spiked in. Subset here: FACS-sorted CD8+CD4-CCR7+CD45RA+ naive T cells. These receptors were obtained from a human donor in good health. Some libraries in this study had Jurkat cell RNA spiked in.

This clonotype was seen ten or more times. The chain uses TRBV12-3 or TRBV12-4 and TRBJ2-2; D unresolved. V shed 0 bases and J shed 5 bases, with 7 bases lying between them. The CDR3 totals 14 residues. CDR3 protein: CASSLALKTGELFF. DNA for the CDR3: TGTGCCAGCAGTTTAGCCCTGAAGACCGGGGAGCTGTTTTTT.

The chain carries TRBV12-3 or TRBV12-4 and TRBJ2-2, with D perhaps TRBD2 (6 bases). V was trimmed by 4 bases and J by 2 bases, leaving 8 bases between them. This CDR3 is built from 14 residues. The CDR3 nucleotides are TGTGCCAGCAGTTCGGGAGCTAACACCGGGGAGCTGTTTTTT. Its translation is CASSSGANTGELFF.

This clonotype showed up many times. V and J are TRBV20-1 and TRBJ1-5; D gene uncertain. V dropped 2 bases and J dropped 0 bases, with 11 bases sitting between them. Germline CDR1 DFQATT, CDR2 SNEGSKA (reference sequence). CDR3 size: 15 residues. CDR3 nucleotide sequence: TGCAGTGCTAGAAACGACCAGGATAGCAATCAGCCCCAGCATTTT. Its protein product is CSARNDQDSNQPQHF.

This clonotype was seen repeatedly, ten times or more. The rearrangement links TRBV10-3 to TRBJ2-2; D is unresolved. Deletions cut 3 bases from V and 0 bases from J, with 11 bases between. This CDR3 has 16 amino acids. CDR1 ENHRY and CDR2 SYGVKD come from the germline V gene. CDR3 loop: CAISDPRAPNTGELFF. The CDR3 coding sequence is TGTGCCATCAGTGACCCAAGGGCACCGAACACCGGGGAGCTGTTTTTT.

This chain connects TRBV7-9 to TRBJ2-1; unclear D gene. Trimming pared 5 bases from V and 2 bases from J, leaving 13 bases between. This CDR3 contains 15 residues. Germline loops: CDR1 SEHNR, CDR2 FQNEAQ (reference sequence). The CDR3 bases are TGTGCCAGCAGCAAAGCCGGGCGAGCCTACAATGAGCAGTTCTTC. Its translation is CASSKAGRAYNEQFF.

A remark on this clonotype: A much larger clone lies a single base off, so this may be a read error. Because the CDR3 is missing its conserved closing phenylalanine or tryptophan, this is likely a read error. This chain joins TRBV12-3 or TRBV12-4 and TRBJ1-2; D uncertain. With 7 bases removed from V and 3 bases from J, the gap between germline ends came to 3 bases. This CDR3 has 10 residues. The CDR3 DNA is TGTGCCAGCAAGGACTATGGCTACACCCTC. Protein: CASKDYGYTL.

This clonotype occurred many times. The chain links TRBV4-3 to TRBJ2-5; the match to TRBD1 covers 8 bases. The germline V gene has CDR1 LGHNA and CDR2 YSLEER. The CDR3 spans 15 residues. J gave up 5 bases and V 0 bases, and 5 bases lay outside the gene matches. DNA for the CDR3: TGCGCCAGCAGCCAAGATTCAGGGGGCCCCGAGACCCAGTACTTC. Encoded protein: CASSQDSGGPETQYF.

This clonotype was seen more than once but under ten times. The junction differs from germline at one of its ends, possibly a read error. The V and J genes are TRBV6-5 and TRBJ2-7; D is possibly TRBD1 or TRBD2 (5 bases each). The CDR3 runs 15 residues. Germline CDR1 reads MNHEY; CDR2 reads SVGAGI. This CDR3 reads CANSYPKKGPDEQYF. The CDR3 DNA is TGTGCCAACAGTTACCCCAAAAAGGGACCCGACGAGCAGTACTTC.

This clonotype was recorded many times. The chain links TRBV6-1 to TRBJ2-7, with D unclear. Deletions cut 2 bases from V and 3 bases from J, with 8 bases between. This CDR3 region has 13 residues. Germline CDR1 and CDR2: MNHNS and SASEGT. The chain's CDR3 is CASSEPGGYEQYF. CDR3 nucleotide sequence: TGTGCCAGCAGTGAACCCGGCGGCTACGAGCAGTACTTC.

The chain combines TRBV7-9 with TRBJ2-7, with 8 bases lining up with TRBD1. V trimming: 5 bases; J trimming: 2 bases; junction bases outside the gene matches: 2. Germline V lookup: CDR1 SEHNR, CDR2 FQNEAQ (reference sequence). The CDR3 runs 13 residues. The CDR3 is CASSQDRAYEQYF. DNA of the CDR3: TGTGCCAGCAGCCAGGACAGGGCCTACGAGCAGTACTTC.

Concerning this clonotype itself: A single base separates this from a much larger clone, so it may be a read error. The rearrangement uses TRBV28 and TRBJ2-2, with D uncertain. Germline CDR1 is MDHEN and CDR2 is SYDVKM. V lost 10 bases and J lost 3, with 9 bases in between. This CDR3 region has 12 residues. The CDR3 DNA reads TGTGCCAACAAGGACCACACCGGGGAGCTGTTTTTT. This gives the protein CANKDHTGELFF.

The CDR3 sequence is CASSPTGSYSYEQYF. CDR3 DNA sequence: TGTGCCAGCAGCCCTACCGGCAGCTACTCCTACGAGCAGTACTTC. This chain links TRBV3-1 with TRBJ2-7; no clear D gene. The CDR3 extends over 15 amino acids. V lost 4 bases and J 0 bases, leaving 13 bases between the germline ends. Germline-derived CDR1 and CDR2 are LGHDT and YNNKEL (reference sequence).

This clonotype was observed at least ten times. In nucleotides, the CDR3 is TGTGCCAGCAGTCCAGACACACAAGAGACCCAGTACTTC. This gives the protein CASSPDTQETQYF. J is TRBJ2-5 and V is TRBV28; the D is unclear. The V end lost 5 bases, the J end lost 2 bases, and 9 bases lay between the germline ends. The CDR3 runs to 13 residues. Germline V gives CDR1 MDHEN, CDR2 SYDVKM.

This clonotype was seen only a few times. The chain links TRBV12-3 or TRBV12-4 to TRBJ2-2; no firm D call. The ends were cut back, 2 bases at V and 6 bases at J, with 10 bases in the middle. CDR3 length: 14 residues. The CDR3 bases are TGTGCCAGCAGTTTAATCTCGGGTTCCGGGGAGCTGTTTTTT. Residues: CASSLISGSGELFF.

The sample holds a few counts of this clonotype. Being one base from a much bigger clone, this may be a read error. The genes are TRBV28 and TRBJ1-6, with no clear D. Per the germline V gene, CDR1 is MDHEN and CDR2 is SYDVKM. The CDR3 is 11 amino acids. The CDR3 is CTSSEDSPLHF. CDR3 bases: TGTACCAGCAGTGAGGATTCACCCCTCCACTTT.

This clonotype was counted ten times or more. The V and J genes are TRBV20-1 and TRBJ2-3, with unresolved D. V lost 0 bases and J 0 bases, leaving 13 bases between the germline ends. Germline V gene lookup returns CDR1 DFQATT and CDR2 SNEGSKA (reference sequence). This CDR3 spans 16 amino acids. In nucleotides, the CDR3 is TGCAGTGCTAGAGATCGAATGAGACCTAGCACAGATACGCAGTATTTT. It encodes CSARDRMRPSTDTQYF.

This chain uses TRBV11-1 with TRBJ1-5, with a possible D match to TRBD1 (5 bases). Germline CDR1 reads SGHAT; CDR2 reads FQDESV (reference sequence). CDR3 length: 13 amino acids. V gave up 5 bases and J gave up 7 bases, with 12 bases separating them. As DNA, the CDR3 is TGTGCCAGCAGCAAGGACATGGGGCAGCCCCAGCATTTT. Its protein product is CASSKDMGQPQHF.

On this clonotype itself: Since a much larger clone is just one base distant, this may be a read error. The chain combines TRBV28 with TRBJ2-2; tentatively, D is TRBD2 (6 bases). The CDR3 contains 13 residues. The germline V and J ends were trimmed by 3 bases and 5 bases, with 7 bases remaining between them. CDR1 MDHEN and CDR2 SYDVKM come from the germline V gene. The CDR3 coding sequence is TGTGCCAGCAGTTTCGGGGGAACCGGGGAGCTGTTTTTT. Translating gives CASSFGGTGELFF.

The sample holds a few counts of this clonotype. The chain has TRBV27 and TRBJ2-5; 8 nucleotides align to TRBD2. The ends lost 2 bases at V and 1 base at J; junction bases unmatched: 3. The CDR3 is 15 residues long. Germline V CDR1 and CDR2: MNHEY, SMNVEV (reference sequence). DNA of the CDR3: TGTGCCAGCAGTTTAGTGCTAGCGGGCCAAGAGACCCAGTACTTC. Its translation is CASSLVLAGQETQYF.

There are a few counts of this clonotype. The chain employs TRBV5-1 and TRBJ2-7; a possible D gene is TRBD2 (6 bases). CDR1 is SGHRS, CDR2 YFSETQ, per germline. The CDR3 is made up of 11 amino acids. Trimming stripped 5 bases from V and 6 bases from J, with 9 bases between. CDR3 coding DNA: TGCGCCAGCAGGGAGGGGTCCGAGCAGTACTTC. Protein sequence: CASREGSEQYF.

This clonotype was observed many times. The CDR3 DNA is TGTGCCAGCAGCCGAGCGACAGACGGTGGGAACGAGCAGTACTTC. It translates to CASSRATDGGNEQYF. The V call is TRBV6-2 or TRBV6-3, the J call TRBJ2-7; perhaps TRBD1 as D (5 bases). The CDR3 covers 15 residues. Trimming removed 6 bases from V and 5 bases from J, with 20 bases in between. CDR1 is MNHEY, CDR2 SVGEGT, per germline.

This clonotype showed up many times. CDR3 nucleotides: TGCGCCAGCAGCCCGACAGGCCCCTACGAGCAGTACTTC. Translated, it gives CASSPTGPYEQYF. The chain couples TRBV5-1 to TRBJ2-7; a possible D gene is TRBD1 (6 bases). The CDR3 is made up of 13 amino acids. Deletions cut 4 bases from V and 2 bases from J, with 10 bases between. Germline V gene data show CDR1 as SGHRS and CDR2 as YFSETQ.

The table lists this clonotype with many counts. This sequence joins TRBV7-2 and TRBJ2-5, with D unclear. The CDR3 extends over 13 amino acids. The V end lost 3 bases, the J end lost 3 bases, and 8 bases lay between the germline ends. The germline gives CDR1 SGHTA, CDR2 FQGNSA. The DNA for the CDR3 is TGTGCCAGCAGCTTCCTCGGAAAAGAGACCCAGTACTTC. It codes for CASSFLGKETQYF. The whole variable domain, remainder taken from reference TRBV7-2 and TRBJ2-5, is GAGVSQSPSNKVTEKGKDVELRCDPISGHTALYWYRQSLGQGLEFLIYFQGNSAPDKSGLPSDRFSAERTGGSVSTLTIQRTQQEDSAVYLCASSFLGKETQYFGPGTRLLVL.